The 21 T cell receptor beta chains reported below all come from one sample, sequenced in a study of shared clonotypes between healthy human individuals. TCRdb's table, derived via immunoSEQ multiplex PCR, lists solely in-frame clones and lacks some. Of approximately 1.5 million clones in the sample, about 98% were seen once. The specimen sequenced was naive CD4+ T cells sorted from blood. Subset denoted: CD45RA+ positively selected. Receptor source: a young man in good health.

The chain joins TRBV4-3 to TRBJ1-1; D is uncertain. Germline-derived CDR1 and CDR2 are LGHNA and YSLEER. CDR3 length: 16 amino acids. Trimming removed 1 base at V and 0 bases at J, with 12 bases between. CDR3 nucleotide sequence: TGCGCCAGCAGCCAAGTAATCGGGAATTTGAACACTGAAGCTTTCTTT. It encodes CASSQVIGNLNTEAFF.

The V and J genes are TRBV28 and TRBJ1-5, with 7 bases that match TRBD1. The CDR3 length is 16 residues. Germline V gene lookup returns CDR1 MDHEN and CDR2 SYDVKM. V lost 5 bases to trimming and J lost 2 bases; unmatched junction nucleotides: 9. DNA of the CDR3: TGTGCCAGCAGTCGACCGCCGGGACAGCGCAATCAGCCCCAGCATTTT. The encoded protein is CASSRPPGQRNQPQHF.

This rearrangement joins TRBV6-5 to TRBJ2-3; D is unclear. The CDR3 contains 16 residues. V was shortened by 2 bases and J by 6 bases, with 18 bases between the two germline ends. Germline assignment: CDR1 MNHEY and CDR2 SVGAGI. This chain's CDR3 is CASSYLSATIGDTQYF. CDR3 DNA: TGTGCCAGCAGTTACCTGAGCGCCACCATAGGGGATACGCAGTATTTT.

This clone was detected only once. V usage is TRBV28 and J usage is TRBJ1-2; D is ambiguous. This CDR3 contains 14 residues. Germline CDR1 MDHEN, CDR2 SYDVKM. Trimming took 3 bases from V and 7 from J, leaving 15 bases between them. The CDR3 protein is CASSLLASRSGYTF. The CDR3 DNA is TGTGCCAGCAGTTTGCTGGCTTCTCGATCTGGCTACACCTTC.

The gene calls are TRBV15 and TRBJ2-7; TRBD2 aligns across 7 bases. V was pared by 1 base and J by 5 bases, with 14 bases of the junction left unmatched. Germline V gene data show CDR1 as LNHNV and CDR2 as YYDKDF (reference sequence). The length of the CDR3 is 17 residues. The CDR3 region is CATSRVVGAGSFHEQYF. The DNA of the CDR3 is TGTGCCACCAGCAGAGTGGTAGGAGCGGGAAGCTTCCACGAGCAGTACTTC. The full variable domain, its missing parts supplied by reference TRBV15 and TRBJ2-7, is DAMVIQNPRYQVTQFGKPVTLSCSQTLNHNVMYWYQQKSSQAPKLLFHYYDKDFNNEADTPDNFQSRRPNTSFCFLDIRSPGLGDTAMYLCATSRVVGAGSFHEQYFGPGTRLTVT.

This chain joins TRBV30 and TRBJ2-7, with D tentatively TRBD1 or TRBD2 (5 bases each). Germline V lookup: CDR1 GTSNPN, CDR2 SVGIG (reference sequence). The length of the CDR3 is 16 residues. Trimming cost V 0 bases and J 0 bases, with 15 bases left between them. The CDR3 sequence: CAWSVRGALPSYEQYF. Written as DNA, the CDR3 is TGTGCCTGGAGTGTACGAGGGGCCCTTCCCTCCTACGAGCAGTACTTC.

The V call is TRBV28, the J call TRBJ2-5; 9 bases map to TRBD1. CDR1 is MDHEN and CDR2 is SYDVKM in the germline V gene. The CDR3 is 17 amino acids. J gave up 2 bases and V 1 base, and 8 bases lay outside the gene matches. CDR3 sequence: CASSLSSPGQGQETQYF. For the CDR3, the DNA is TGTGCCAGCAGTTTATCGAGTCCAGGACAGGGGCAAGAGACCCAGTACTTC.

The chain is built from TRBV25-1 and TRBJ1-1; D remains unclear. This CDR3 contains 12 residues. V was shortened by 2 bases and J by 3 bases, with 4 bases between the two germline ends. Germline V CDR1 and CDR2: MGHDK, SYGVNS. The CDR3 nucleotides are TGTGCCAGCAGTGAACTATACACTGAAGCTTTCTTT. Protein: CASSELYTEAFF.

The V call is TRBV11-2, the J call TRBJ1-1, with D possibly being TRBD1 (6 bases). Germline V CDR1 and CDR2: SGHAT, FQNNGV. This CDR3 is built from 15 residues. The V end lost 5 bases, the J end lost 0 bases, and 13 bases lay between the germline ends. The CDR3 DNA follows: TGTGCCAGCAGCCCAGGACAGATTATGAACACTGAAGCTTTCTTT. Amino acids: CASSPGQIMNTEAFF.

This chain connects TRBV19 to TRBJ2-3, with D possibly being TRBD2 (5 bases). CDR1 is LNHDA and CDR2 is SQIVND in the germline V gene (reference sequence). V lost 4 bases and J 10 bases, leaving 12 bases between the germline ends. This CDR3 has 12 residues. The CDR3 protein is CASSTTSAPQYF. DNA of the CDR3: TGTGCCAGTAGTACAACTAGTGCTCCGCAGTATTTT.

In the case of this clone: Other DNA sequences in this sample translate to the same CDR3. This sequence joins TRBV18 and TRBJ2-5; D is unclear. V shed 2 bases and J shed 2 bases, with 6 bases lying between them. The CDR3 extends over 13 amino acids. Germline V gives CDR1 KGHSH, CDR2 LQKENI. The CDR3 loop reads CASSPGLQETQYF. The CDR3 DNA sequence: TGTGCCAGCTCACCAGGCCTGCAAGAGACCCAGTACTTC.

CDR3 protein: CASNRGNRYYEQYF. The CDR3 DNA sequence: TGTGCCAGCAATCGGGGGAACAGATACTACGAGCAGTACTTC. V gene TRBV6-6 combines with J gene TRBJ2-7, with D possibly matching TRBD2 (6 bases). This CDR3 contains 14 residues. From germline, CDR1 is MNHNY and CDR2 SVGAGI (reference sequence). V lost 7 bases to trimming and J lost 3 bases, with 16 bases between them.

This chain uses TRBV28 with TRBJ2-2; 8 bases fit TRBD2. CDR3 length equals 14 residues. Germline trimming cut 3 bases from V and 5 bases from J; bases unmatched to any gene: 2. Looked up from germline, CDR1 is MDHEN and CDR2 is SYDVKM. CDR3 DNA sequence: TGTGCCAGCAGTTTGAGCGGGGGAACCGGGGAGCTGTTTTTT. Encoded protein: CASSLSGGTGELFF. The complete variable domain, with remaining parts taken from reference TRBV28 and TRBJ2-2, reads DVKVTQSSRYLVKRTGEKVFLECVQDMDHENMFWYRQDPGLGLRLIYFSYDVKMKEKGDIPEGYSVSREKKERFSLILESASTNQTSMYLCASSLSGGTGELFFGEGSRLTVL.

V and J are TRBV27 and TRBJ2-3, with D perhaps being TRBD1 or TRBD2 (5 bases each). Germline-derived CDR1 and CDR2 are MNHEY and SMNVEV (reference sequence). The V and J ends lost 1 base and 6 bases respectively, with 14 bases between them. The CDR3 runs 15 residues. CDR3 sequence reads: CASSLFGAVSDTQYF. CDR3 coding DNA: TGTGCCAGCAGTTTATTCGGGGCTGTTAGTGATACGCAGTATTTT.

The rearrangement links TRBV7-2 to TRBJ2-7, with TRBD2 identical over 13 bases. The CDR3 has 17 residues. In germline, CDR1 is SGHTA, CDR2 FQGNSA. V shed 5 bases and J 2 bases; nucleotides not matched to a gene: 9. CDR3 in DNA: TGTGCCAGCAGCGGGAGGACTAGCGGGAGCCGTGCCTACGAGCAGTACTTC. It specifies CASSGRTSGSRAYEQYF.

J is TRBJ2-3 and V is TRBV25-1; a possible D gene is TRBD1 (6 bases). The V end was cut by 3 bases, the J end by 3 bases, with 13 bases between. The CDR3 runs to 15 residues. Germline loops: CDR1 MGHDK, CDR2 SYGVNS. DNA of the CDR3: TGTGCCAGCAGTGACGCCAGGGGTGCGACAGATACGCAGTATTTT. This gives the protein CASSDARGATDTQYF.

The V gene is TRBV7-2, the J gene TRBJ2-3; no reliable D call. Germline CDR1 reads SGHTA; CDR2 reads FQGNSA. Trimming took 5 bases from V and 0 from J, leaving 15 bases between them. This CDR3 is built from 16 residues. In nucleotides, the CDR3 is TGTGCCAGCAGCCCTTTCTCTACTTCTAGCACAGATACGCAGTATTTT. Its protein is CASSPFSTSSTDTQYF.

V usage is TRBV28 and J usage is TRBJ1-2; 9 bases align to TRBD1. After removal of 6 bases from V and 8 bases from J, the junction contained 7 bases not matched to a gene. CDR1 and CDR2 (germline): MDHEN, SYDVKM. This CDR3 comprises 13 residues. For the CDR3, the DNA is TGTGCCAGCAGCCTACAGGGGGCTGCCGGCTACACCTTC. This sequence encodes CASSLQGAAGYTF.

This CDR3 is CASREMGLGSHEQYF. As DNA, the CDR3 is TGTGCCAGCAGGGAGATGGGACTAGGGTCCCACGAGCAGTACTTC. The rearrangement uses TRBV7-2 and TRBJ2-7, with 8 bases aligning to TRBD2. The germline V gene has CDR1 SGHTA and CDR2 FQGNSA. The CDR3 consists of 15 residues. Trimming removed 6 bases from V and 5 bases from J; junction bases left unmatched: 12.

CDR3 sequence (DNA): TGTGCCAGCAGCTTAGTAGCGGGAGTATCATACGAGCAGTACTTC. Its translation is CASSLVAGVSYEQYF. The V call is TRBV7-2, the J call TRBJ2-7; 9 bases fit TRBD2. This CDR3 is built from 15 residues. The germline CDR1 and CDR2 sequences are SGHTA and FQGNSA. Trimming cost V 1 base and J 4 bases; bases outside gene matches: 5.

This clone was found once. The chain uses TRBV10-1 and TRBJ2-7, with 8 bases that match TRBD1. Germline trimming cut 6 bases from V and 2 bases from J; bases unmatched to any gene: 15. Germline assignment: CDR1 WNHNN and CDR2 SYGVQD (reference sequence). The CDR3 covers 17 residues. CDR3 protein: CASRLGQGRLDTYEQYF. Written as DNA, the CDR3 is TGCGCCAGCAGATTAGGACAGGGCCGGTTAGATACCTACGAGCAGTACTTC.